The clone carrying this TCR beta chain was counted ten times or more. The antigen is unknown. Following RNA extraction, reverse transcription yielded cDNA that acted as the sequencing template. TCRdb keeps only in-frame clones here, not all; method: immunoSEQ multiplex PCR. The data hold 200,000 to 250,000 clones, with 40% to 55% observed a single time. The V and J ends lost 1 base and 5 bases, in that order; junction bases with no gene match: 10. CDR3 size: 18 residues. In germline, CDR1 is SGHVS, CDR2 FQNEAQ. Sample treatment: oral pan-JAK inhibitor, 5-10 mg twice daily. Samples from alopecia areata patients were lesional scalp punch biopsies and peripheral blood. This sample is part of a study of CD8+ T cells in alopecia areata. Overall study context: Oral tofacitinib, 5 to 10 mg twice daily, was given in an open-label trial. Treatment ran 6 to 18 months, with 6 months of follow-up afterward. General study findings and limits: Mouse data revealed clearer TCR sharing than patient data did, a gap possibly tied to HLA.

The chain links TRBV7-8 to TRBJ2-7; the match to TRBD2 covers 14 bases. This sample comprised CD4+ T cells sorted from blood, obtained at approximately week 39, from a patient treated with tofacitinib. This receptor was identified in a human donor with alopecia areata. The CDR3 DNA is TGTGCCAGCAGCTTAGTGGCCGGGACTAGCGGGAGAGGCAACGAGCAGTACTTC. Its protein product is CASSLVAGTSGRGNEQYF.